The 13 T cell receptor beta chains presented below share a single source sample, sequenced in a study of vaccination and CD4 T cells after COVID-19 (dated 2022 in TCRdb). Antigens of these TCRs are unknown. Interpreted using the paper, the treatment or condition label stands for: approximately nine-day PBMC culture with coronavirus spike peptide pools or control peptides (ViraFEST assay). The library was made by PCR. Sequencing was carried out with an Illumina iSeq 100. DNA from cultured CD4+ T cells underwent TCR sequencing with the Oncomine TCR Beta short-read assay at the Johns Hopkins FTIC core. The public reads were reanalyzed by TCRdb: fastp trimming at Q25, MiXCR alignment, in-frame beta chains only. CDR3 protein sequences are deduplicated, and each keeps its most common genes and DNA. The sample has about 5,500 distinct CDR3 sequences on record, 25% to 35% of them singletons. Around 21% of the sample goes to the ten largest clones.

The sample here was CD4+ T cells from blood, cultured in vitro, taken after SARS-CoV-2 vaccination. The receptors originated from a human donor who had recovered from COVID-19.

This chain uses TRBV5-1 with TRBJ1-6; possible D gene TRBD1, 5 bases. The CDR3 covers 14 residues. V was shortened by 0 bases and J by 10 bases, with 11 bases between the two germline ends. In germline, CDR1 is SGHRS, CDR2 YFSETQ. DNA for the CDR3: TGCGCCAGCAGCTTGGCGGGGGGAGGATCACCCCTCCACTTT. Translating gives CASSLAGGGSPLHF.

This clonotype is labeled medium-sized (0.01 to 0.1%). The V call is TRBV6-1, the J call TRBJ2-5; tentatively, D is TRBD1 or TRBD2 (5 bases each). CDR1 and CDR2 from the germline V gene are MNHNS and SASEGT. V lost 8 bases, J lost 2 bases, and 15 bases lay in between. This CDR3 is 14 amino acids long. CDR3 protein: CASSPLGRQETQYF. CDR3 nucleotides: TGTGCCAGCTCCCCTCTGGGACGACAAGAGACCCAGTACTTC.

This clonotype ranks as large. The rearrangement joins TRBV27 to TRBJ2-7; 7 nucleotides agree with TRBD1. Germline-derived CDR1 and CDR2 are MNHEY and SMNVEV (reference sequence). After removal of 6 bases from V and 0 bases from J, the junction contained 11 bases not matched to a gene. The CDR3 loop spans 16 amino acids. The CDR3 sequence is CASRRQLTGLSYEQYF. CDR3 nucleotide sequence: TGTGCCAGCAGAAGACAGTTGACAGGGCTCTCCTACGAGCAGTACTTC.

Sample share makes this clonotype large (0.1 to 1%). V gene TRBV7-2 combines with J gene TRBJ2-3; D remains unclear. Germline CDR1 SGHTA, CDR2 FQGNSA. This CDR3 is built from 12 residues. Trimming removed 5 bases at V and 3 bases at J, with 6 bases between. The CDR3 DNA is TGTGCCAGCAGCCCGTATACAGATACGCAGTATTTT. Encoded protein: CASSPYTDTQYF. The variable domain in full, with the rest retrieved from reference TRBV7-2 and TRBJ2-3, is GAGVSQSPSNKVTEKGKDVELRCDPISGHTALYWYRQSLGQGLEFLIYFQGNSAPDKSGLPSDRFSAERTGGSVSTLTIQRTQQEDSAVYLCASSPYTDTQYFGPGTRLTVL.

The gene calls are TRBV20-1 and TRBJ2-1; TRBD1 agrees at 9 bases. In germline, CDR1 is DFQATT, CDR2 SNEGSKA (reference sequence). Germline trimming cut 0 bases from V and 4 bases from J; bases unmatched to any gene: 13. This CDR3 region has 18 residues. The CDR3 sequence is CSARDIAPRDRAYNEQFF. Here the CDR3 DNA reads TGCAGTGCTAGAGACATCGCCCCCCGGGACAGGGCTTACAATGAGCAGTTCTTC.

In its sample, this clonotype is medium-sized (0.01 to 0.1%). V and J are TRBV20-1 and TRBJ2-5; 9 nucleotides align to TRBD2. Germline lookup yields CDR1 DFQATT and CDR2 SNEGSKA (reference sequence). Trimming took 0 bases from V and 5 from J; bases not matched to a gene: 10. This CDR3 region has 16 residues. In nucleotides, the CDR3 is TGCAGTGCTAGAGACCCGGGAGCGGGGGGCGGGGAGACCCAGTACTTC. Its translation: CSARDPGAGGGETQYF.

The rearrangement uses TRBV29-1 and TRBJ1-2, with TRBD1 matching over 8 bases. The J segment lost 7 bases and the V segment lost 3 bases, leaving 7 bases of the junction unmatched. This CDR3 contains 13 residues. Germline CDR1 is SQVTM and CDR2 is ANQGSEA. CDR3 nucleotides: TGCAGCGTTGAGAACAGGGGGTTCGGTGGCTACACCTTC. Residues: CSVENRGFGGYTF.

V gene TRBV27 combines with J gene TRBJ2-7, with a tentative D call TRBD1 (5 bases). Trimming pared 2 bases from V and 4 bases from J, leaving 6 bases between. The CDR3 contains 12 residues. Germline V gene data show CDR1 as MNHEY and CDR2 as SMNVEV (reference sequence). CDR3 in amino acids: CASSLRGYEQYF. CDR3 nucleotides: TGTGCCAGCAGTTTAAGGGGTTACGAGCAGTACTTC.

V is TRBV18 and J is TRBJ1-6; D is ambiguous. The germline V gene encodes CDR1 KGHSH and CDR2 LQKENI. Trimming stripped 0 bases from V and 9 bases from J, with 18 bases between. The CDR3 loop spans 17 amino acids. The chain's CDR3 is CASSPPTTGIGGSPLHF. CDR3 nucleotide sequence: TGTGCCAGCTCACCACCTACTACGGGAATTGGCGGTTCACCCCTCCACTTT.

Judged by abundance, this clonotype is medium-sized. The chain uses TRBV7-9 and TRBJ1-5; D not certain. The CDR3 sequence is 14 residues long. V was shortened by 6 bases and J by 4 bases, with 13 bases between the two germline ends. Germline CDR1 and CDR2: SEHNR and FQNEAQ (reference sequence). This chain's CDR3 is CASRPKGPNQPQHF. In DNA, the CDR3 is TGTGCCAGCAGGCCCAAAGGTCCAAATCAGCCCCAGCATTTT.

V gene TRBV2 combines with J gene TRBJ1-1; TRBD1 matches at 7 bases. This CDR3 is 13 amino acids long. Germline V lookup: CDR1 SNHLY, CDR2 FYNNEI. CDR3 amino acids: CAQQEGGYTEAFF. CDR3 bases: TGTGCGCAGCAAGAAGGGGGCTACACTGAAGCTTTCTTT.

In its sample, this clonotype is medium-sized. The CDR3 coding sequence is TGCAGTGCTAGGACTAGCGCTAACTACGAGCAGTACTTC. It codes for CSARTSANYEQYF. This chain connects TRBV20-1 to TRBJ2-7; 8 bases fit TRBD2. The germline V gene encodes CDR1 DFQATT and CDR2 SNEGSKA (reference sequence). The CDR3 loop spans 13 amino acids. V dropped 3 bases and J dropped 3; count of bases not matched to a gene: 4.

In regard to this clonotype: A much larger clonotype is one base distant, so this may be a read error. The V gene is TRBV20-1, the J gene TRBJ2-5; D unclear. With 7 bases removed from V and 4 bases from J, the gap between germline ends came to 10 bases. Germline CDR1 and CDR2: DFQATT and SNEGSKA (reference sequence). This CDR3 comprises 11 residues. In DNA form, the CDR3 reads TGCAGTGTCCTTAAAGGAGAGACCCAGTACTTC. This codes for CSVLKGETQYF.